This T cell receptor beta chain was sequenced in a study of human T cells and chemical hapten exposure. Overall study context: Weekly scalp doses of diphenylcyclopropenone were given to patients during the roughly 23-week study. Patients having alopecia areata, totalis or universalis were mostly female. Overall study findings and caveats: Expanded TCRs showed more large CDR3 clusters than pre-sensitization or healthy control sets.

CDR1 and CDR2 (germline): MDHEN, SYDVKM. Trimming stripped 6 bases from V and 3 bases from J, with 8 bases between. The CDR3 loop spans 12 amino acids. As to time point: patch test 1, 2 weeks after DPC sensitization. Noted treatment: therapeutic diphenylcyclopropenone sensitization with weekly scalp DPC. TCRdb analysed the RACE reads with MiXCR anew, one entry per CDR3 protein. The repertoire holds about 57,000 distinct CDR3 sequences, 9.3% seen once, with 13% in the top ten. On this clonotype: Its antigen remains unknown.

V gene TRBV28 combines with J gene TRBJ1-2, with D possibly being TRBD1 (5 bases). This clonotype was sampled from a woman aged 40 to 50 with alopecia areata. Some clones in this sample may be carry-over from other donors' samples. This specimen consisted of whole blood, obtained in connection with sensitization to the hapten diphenylcyclopropenone (DPC). The CDR3 protein is CASRGRYYGYTF. CDR3 sequence (DNA): TGTGCCAGCAGGGGACGGTACTATGGCTACACCTTC.